One sample yielded the 21 T cell receptor beta chains listed below, sequenced in a study of blood T cell repertoires in COVID-19. Here immunoSEQ multiplex PCR was the method, and the copy in TCRdb shows in-frame clones only, minus some. Among roughly 60,000 clones listed, approximately 86% were seen once. The specimen sequenced was peripheral blood. All receptors derive from a middle-aged man with acute or convalescent COVID-19.

In its sample, this clone was seen a few times. This rearrangement joins TRBV29-1 to TRBJ1-5; TRBD1 agrees at 7 bases. The CDR3 loop spans 13 amino acids. Germline V gives CDR1 SQVTM, CDR2 ANQGSEA. After removal of 6 bases from V and 2 bases from J, the junction contained 4 bases not matched to a gene. CDR3 DNA: TGCAGCGTCGTTGACAGGGGCAATCAGCCCCAGCATTTT. Translation gives CSVVDRGNQPQHF.

This clone is a singleton in its sample. The V gene is TRBV3-1 (or the pseudogene TRBV3-2), the J gene TRBJ2-3; TRBD2 matches 9 bases. Trimming removed 1 base from V and 7 bases from J; junction bases left unmatched: 9. Germline-derived CDR1 and CDR2 are LGHDT and YNNKEL (reference sequence). The CDR3 is made up of 16 amino acids. CDR3 bases: TGTGCCAGCAGCCAAGCACGAGCGGGGGGCCCCAATACGCAGTATTTT. Protein: CASSQARAGGPNTQYF.

The rearrangement uses TRBV19 and TRBJ1-1; D gene ambiguous. Germline V gives CDR1 LNHDA, CDR2 SQIVND (reference sequence). V was clipped by 8 bases and J by 7 bases, with 17 bases between them. The CDR3 consists of 13 residues. The CDR3 region is CASYKTGKLEAFF. CDR3 nucleotides: TGTGCCAGTTATAAGACCGGGAAACTTGAAGCTTTCTTT.

J is TRBJ1-2 and V is TRBV28; 7 bases are shared with TRBD1. J was trimmed by 2 bases and V by 4 bases; bases with no gene match: 1. The CDR3 covers 13 residues. CDR1 MDHEN and CDR2 SYDVKM come from the germline V gene. The DNA of the CDR3 is TGTGCCAGCAGTTCAGGGGGAAACTATGGCTACACCTTC. Translating gives CASSSGGNYGYTF.

The chain recombines TRBV28 with TRBJ1-3; weak D call: TRBD1 (5 bases). Trimming took 8 bases from V and 4 from J, leaving 21 bases between them. Germline CDR1 and CDR2: MDHEN and SYDVKM. This CDR3 has 16 residues. The CDR3 loop is CASLGGAVLGGNTIYF. The CDR3 coding sequence is TGTGCCAGCCTCGGAGGGGCCGTCTTAGGAGGAAACACCATATATTTT. The full variable domain, rest sourced from reference TRBV28 and TRBJ1-3, is DVKVTQSSRYLVKRTGEKVFLECVQDMDHENMFWYRQDPGLGLRLIYFSYDVKMKEKGDIPEGYSVSREKKERFSLILESASTNQTSMYLCASLGGAVLGGNTIYFGEGSWLTVV.

The V gene is TRBV4-1, the J gene TRBJ2-5, with D possibly being TRBD1 (6 bases). This CDR3 is 13 amino acids long. Trimming stripped 4 bases from V and 4 bases from J, with 10 bases between. Germline V gene data show CDR1 as MGHRA and CDR2 as YSYEKL. CDR3 coding DNA: TGCGCCAGCAGCCGCCTACAGGGAGAGACCCAGTACTTC. This sequence encodes CASSRLQGETQYF.

The chain joins TRBV24-1 to TRBJ2-1, with D maybe TRBD1 (7 bases). Trimming stripped 0 bases from V and 7 bases from J, with 12 bases between. The CDR3 is 15 amino acids. Germline V lookup: CDR1 KGHDR, CDR2 SFDVKD. The CDR3, as DNA: TGTGCCACCAGTGATTTGGACAGGGAGGCGAATGAGCAGTTCTTC. Protein: CATSDLDREANEQFF.

This chain connects TRBV7-9 to TRBJ2-3; 8 bases agree with TRBD2. Looked up from germline, CDR1 is SEHNR and CDR2 is FQNEAQ (reference sequence). Trimming at V came to 1 base and at J to 5 bases, leaving 5 bases not matched to a gene. This CDR3 is 15 amino acids long. CDR3 sequence: CASSLVGRGGDTQYF. CDR3 coding DNA: TGTGCCAGCAGCTTAGTCGGCCGGGGGGGAGATACGCAGTATTTT.

This sequence joins TRBV5-1 and TRBJ2-7; TRBD2 might be the D (6 bases). V was pared by 4 bases and J by 5 bases, with 19 bases between. The CDR3 is 15 residues long. The germline V gene has CDR1 SGHRS and CDR2 YFSETQ. The chain's CDR3 is CASSLSGLLGHEQYF. The CDR3 DNA follows: TGCGCCAGCAGCCTATCCGGACTACTGGGGCACGAGCAGTACTTC.

The chain carries TRBV6-5 and TRBJ2-2, with D unresolved. This CDR3 region has 15 residues. From germline, CDR1 is MNHEY and CDR2 SVGAGI. Trimming removed 5 bases from V and 4 bases from J, with 14 bases in between. The CDR3 DNA follows: TGTGCCAGCAGTCACCTTAATACGGGCACCGGGGAGCTGTTTTTT. Amino acids: CASSHLNTGTGELFF.

This chain joins TRBV18 and TRBJ2-1, with no clear D. This CDR3 is built from 13 residues. The V end was cut by 0 bases, the J end by 5 bases, with 5 bases between. The V gene's germline CDR1 is KGHSH and CDR2 LQKENI. CDR3 in DNA: TGTGCCAGCTCACCACCGGTAGACAATGAGCAGTTCTTC. Translating it yields CASSPPVDNEQFF.

The DNA for the CDR3 is TGTGCCAGCAGCATAGACTCGAACACTGAAGCTTTCTTT. It translates to CASSIDSNTEAFF. The gene calls are TRBV5-4 and TRBJ1-1, with unresolved D. Germline values: CDR1 SGHNT, CDR2 YYREEE (reference sequence). V was pared by 4 bases and J by 1 base, with 8 bases between. There are 13 residues in the CDR3.

This clone was found a few times. This sequence joins TRBV11-2 and TRBJ1-2; no reliable D call. V was shortened by 1 base and J by 3 bases, with 6 bases between the two germline ends. The germline gives CDR1 SGHAT, CDR2 FQNNGV. The length of the CDR3 is 13 residues. CDR3 sequence reads: CASSLGADYGYTF. As DNA, the CDR3 is TGTGCCAGCAGCTTAGGGGCAGACTATGGCTACACCTTC.

The V call is TRBV10-1, the J call TRBJ2-2; 8 nucleotides agree with TRBD2. The germline gives CDR1 WNHNN, CDR2 SYGVQD (reference sequence). With 10 bases clipped from V and 0 bases from J, the junction kept 7 bases outside the gene matches. This CDR3 has 15 amino acids. The CDR3 region is CANGILAANTGELFF. In DNA, the CDR3 is TGCGCCAATGGAATACTAGCGGCGAACACCGGGGAGCTGTTTTTT.

The V gene is TRBV4-1, the J gene TRBJ1-2; possible D gene TRBD1, 5 bases. Between the trimmed V and J ends, which lost 1 base and 6 bases, there was a span of 6 bases. This CDR3 contains 12 residues. CDR1 is MGHRA and CDR2 is YSYEKL in the germline V gene. In DNA form, the CDR3 reads TGCGCCAGCAGCCAAGCGGGGGATGGCTACACCTTC. It is translated as CASSQAGDGYTF.

This rearrangement joins TRBV5-1 to TRBJ2-7; 8 positions agree with TRBD1. The trim removed 1 base at V and 2 bases at J, leaving 5 bases unmatched. The CDR3 loop spans 15 amino acids. Germline V gene lookup returns CDR1 SGHRS and CDR2 YFSETQ. For the CDR3, the DNA is TGCGCCAGCAGCTTGAGTAGGACAGGGACCTACGAGCAGTACTTC. Protein: CASSLSRTGTYEQYF.

This clone was recorded once. V and J are TRBV9 and TRBJ2-7; 7 bases fit TRBD2. V dropped 2 bases and J dropped 4; count of bases not matched to a gene: 6. This CDR3 comprises 14 residues. Germline CDR1 and CDR2: SGDLS and YYNGEE. Written as DNA, the CDR3 is TGTGCCAGCAGCGTGGGTCCGGGGGGATACGAGCAGTACTTC. The encoded protein is CASSVGPGGYEQYF.

This chain links TRBV19 with TRBJ1-4, with 11 positions matching TRBD1. V gave up 6 bases and J gave up 7 bases; unmatched junction bases: 7. This CDR3 is built from 15 residues. CDR1 is LNHDA and CDR2 is SQIVND in the germline V gene (reference sequence). CDR3 sequence reads: CASSRGTGGFEKLFF. The CDR3 region has the DNA TGTGCCAGTAGCCGTGGGACAGGGGGATTTGAAAAACTGTTTTTT.

This rearrangement joins TRBV7-2 to TRBJ1-5, with 7 bases identical to TRBD1. This CDR3 has 15 residues. Germline V gene lookup returns CDR1 SGHTA and CDR2 FQGNSA. Trimming removed 5 bases from V and 3 bases from J; junction bases left unmatched: 7. The CDR3 DNA sequence: TGTGCCAGCAGCCCCGCGGGACAGATCAATCAGCCCCAGCATTTT. Translating it yields CASSPAGQINQPQHF. Full variable domain (remainder filled in from reference TRBV7-2 and TRBJ1-5): GAGVSQSPSNKVTEKGKDVELRCDPISGHTALYWYRQSLGQGLEFLIYFQGNSAPDKSGLPSDRFSAERTGGSVSTLTIQRTQQEDSAVYLCASSPAGQINQPQHFGDGTRLSIL.

The chain couples TRBV5-1 to TRBJ1-1; perhaps TRBD1 as D (5 bases). V lost 5 bases and J lost 1, with 9 bases in between. Germline V gene lookup returns CDR1 SGHRS and CDR2 YFSETQ. The CDR3 extends over 13 amino acids. The CDR3 DNA is TGCGCCAGCAGGGTTGGACAGAACACTGAAGCTTTCTTT. Translation gives CASRVGQNTEAFF.

This chain joins TRBV25-1 and TRBJ2-2, with TRBD2 identical over 7 bases. V lost 6 bases, J lost 3 bases, and 1 base stayed unmatched. Germline V gene data show CDR1 as MGHDK and CDR2 as SYGVNS. The CDR3 is 13 amino acids. CDR3 sequence reads: CASRRGYTGELFF. In nucleotides, the CDR3 is TGTGCCAGCAGGCGGGGGTACACCGGGGAGCTGTTTTTT.